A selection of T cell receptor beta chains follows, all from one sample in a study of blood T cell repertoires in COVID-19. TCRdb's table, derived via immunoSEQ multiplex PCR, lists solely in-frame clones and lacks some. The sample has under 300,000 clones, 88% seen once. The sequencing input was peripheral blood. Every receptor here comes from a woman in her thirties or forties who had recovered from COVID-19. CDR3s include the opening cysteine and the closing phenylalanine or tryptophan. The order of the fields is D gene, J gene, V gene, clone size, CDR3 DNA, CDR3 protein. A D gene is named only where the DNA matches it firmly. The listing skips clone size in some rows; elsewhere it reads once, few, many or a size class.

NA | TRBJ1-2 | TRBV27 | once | TGTGCCAGCAGTTTTGGGGCTGGGAACTATGGCTACACCTTC | CASSFGAGNYGYTF
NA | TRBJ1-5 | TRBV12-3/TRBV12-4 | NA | TGTGCCAGCAGTACGGGGGAGGCCCAGCATTTT | CASSTGEAQHF
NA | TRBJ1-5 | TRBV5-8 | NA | TGTGCCAGCAGCTTTCGGGGATCTGGTCAGCCCCAGCATTTT | CASSFRGSGQPQHF
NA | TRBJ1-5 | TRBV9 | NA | TGTGCCAGCAGCGTAGGGAGCGCGGGTCAGCCCCAGCATTTT | CASSVGSAGQPQHF
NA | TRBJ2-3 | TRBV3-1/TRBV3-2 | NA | TGTGCCAGCAGCCAAGATGGGGGAGGAACCCGCACAGATACGCAGTATTTT | CASSQDGGGTRTDTQYF
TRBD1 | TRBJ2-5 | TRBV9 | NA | TGTGCCAGCAGCGTAGCGGCAGGGGGAGAGGAGACCCAGTACTTC | CASSVAAGGEETQYF
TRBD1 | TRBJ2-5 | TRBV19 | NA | TGTGCCAGTAGTCCCCGGGACAGAGAAGAGACCCAGTACTTC | CASSPRDREETQYF
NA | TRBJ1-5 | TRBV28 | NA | TGTGCCAGCGCTGGGGGGGGCCAGCCCCAGCATTTT | CASAGGGQPQHF
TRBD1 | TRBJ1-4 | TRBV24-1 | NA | TGTGCCACCACTTCAACAAGGGGGACAGAGCCTGCAACTAATGAAAAACTGTTTTTT | CATTSTRGTEPATNEKLFF
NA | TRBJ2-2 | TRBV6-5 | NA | TGTGCCAGCAGGGAGGGAAACACCGGGGAGCTGTTTTTT | CASREGNTGELFF
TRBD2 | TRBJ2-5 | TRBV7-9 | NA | TGTGCCAGCAGCCCCGGGACTAGCGGGAGTCGAGAGACCCAGTACTTC | CASSPGTSGSRETQYF
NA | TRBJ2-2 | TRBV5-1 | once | TGCGCCAGCAGCTTGGCCCAGGGCTCGAACACCGGGGAGCTGTTTTTT | CASSLAQGSNTGELFF
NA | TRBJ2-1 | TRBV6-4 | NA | TGTGCCAGCAGTGACGGGAGGAAGGGGAGGCAGTTCTTC | CASSDGRKGRQFF
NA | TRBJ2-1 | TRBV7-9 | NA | TGTGCCAGCAGCTTAGTGGGCGGAGGCTCCTACAATGAGCAGTTCTTC | CASSLVGGGSYNEQFF
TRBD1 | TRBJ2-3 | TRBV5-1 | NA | TGCGCCAGCAGCTTGGTCGGGACAGGGGTACGGAGCACAGATACGCAGTATTTT | CASSLVGTGVRSTDTQYF
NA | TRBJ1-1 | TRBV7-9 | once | TGTGCCAGCAGCTTACAGGGGCATCCTGAAGCTTTCTTT | CASSLQGHPEAFF
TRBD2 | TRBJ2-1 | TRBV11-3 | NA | TGTGCCAGCAGCCCAGACCCGGGACTAGCGGGAAGCCATGAGCAGTTCTTC | CASSPDPGLAGSHEQFF
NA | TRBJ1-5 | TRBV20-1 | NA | TGCAGTGCTAGTAAACCGGACAGTCCCCAGCATTTT | CSASKPDSPQHF
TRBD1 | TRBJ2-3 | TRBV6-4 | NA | TGTGCCAGCAGTGCCCAGGGGGCCCTCACAGATACGCAGTATTTT | CASSAQGALTDTQYF
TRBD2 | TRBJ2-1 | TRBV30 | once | TGTGCCTGGAGTGGGGGCGGGGCAGGGGTCAGCGGGAGAGTGCAGTTCTTC | CAWSGGGAGVSGRVQFF
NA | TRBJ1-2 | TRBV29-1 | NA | TGCAGCGTTGAAGTGCGGGGCACCTTTAACTATGGCTACACCTTC | CSVEVRGTFNYGYTF
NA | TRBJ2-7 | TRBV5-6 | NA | TGTGCCAGCAGCCGGGGGTGGTCGCGGGACTTCTACGAGCAGTACTTC | CASSRGWSRDFYEQYF
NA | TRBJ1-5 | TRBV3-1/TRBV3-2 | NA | TGTGCCAGCAGCCAACTCCAAGGGGGGGGCCCATCCAATCAGCCCCAGCATTTT | CASSQLQGGGPSNQPQHF
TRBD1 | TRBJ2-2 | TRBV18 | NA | TGTGCCAGCTCACCGCGGACAGGGGCCACGAACACCGGGGAGCTGTTTTTT | CASSPRTGATNTGELFF
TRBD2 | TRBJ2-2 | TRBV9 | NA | TGTGCCAGCAGCGTAGGGGGTACGGGGACTAGCGTTTCCGGGGAGCTGTTTTTT | CASSVGGTGTSVSGELFF
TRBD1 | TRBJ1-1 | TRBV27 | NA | TGTGCCAGCAGACCGGGGGACAGGGGTTACACTGAAGCTTTCTTT | CASRPGDRGYTEAFF
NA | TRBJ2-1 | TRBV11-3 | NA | TGTGCCAGCAGCAGTAGCGGAGCCACCTACAATGAGCAGTTCTTC | CASSSSGATYNEQFF
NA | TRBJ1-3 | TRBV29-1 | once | TGCAGCGCCGGGGGAAACACCATATATTTT | CSAGGNTIYF
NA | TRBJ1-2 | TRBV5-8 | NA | TGTGCCAGCAGCTTAGGCGGGACCTATGGCTACACCTTC | CASSLGGTYGYTF
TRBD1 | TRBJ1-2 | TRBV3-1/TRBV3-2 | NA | TGTGCCAGCAGCCGCCGACAGGGTCCCTATGGCTACACCTTC | CASSRRQGPYGYTF
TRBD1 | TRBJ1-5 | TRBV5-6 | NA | TGTGCCAGCAGCTTGGGGGGGACAGTTCTCCAGCCCCAGCATTTT | CASSLGGTVLQPQHF
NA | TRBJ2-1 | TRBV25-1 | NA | TGTGCCAGCAGTGAATATTGGCGGGCAACCTACAATGAGCAGTTCTTC | CASSEYWRATYNEQFF
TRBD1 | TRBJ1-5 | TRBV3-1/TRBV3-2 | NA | TGTGCCAGCAGCTACGGGACAGCTACGAATCAGCCCCAGCATTTT | CASSYGTATNQPQHF
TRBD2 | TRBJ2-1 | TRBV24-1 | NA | TGTGCCACCAGTCCGCGGGGGAAGGGCAATGAGCAGTTCTTC | CATSPRGKGNEQFF
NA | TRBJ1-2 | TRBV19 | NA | TGTGCCAGTAGTACCTCGGGGGGACCTCCGGGCTACACCTTC | CASSTSGGPPGYTF
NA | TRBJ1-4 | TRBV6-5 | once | TGTGCCAGCCGGACAACAACTAATGAAAAACTGTTTTTT | CASRTTTNEKLFF
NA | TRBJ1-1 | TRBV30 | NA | TGTGCCTGGTCAAGGGGGTCTGAAGCTTTCTTT | CAWSRGSEAFF
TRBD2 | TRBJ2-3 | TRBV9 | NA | TGTGCCAGCACCCGTAGCGGGAGCACAGATACGCAGTATTTT | CASTRSGSTDTQYF
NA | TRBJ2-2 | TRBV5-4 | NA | TGTGCCAGCAGCCCGGGACTTCTTAACACCGGGGAGCTGTTTTTT | CASSPGLLNTGELFF
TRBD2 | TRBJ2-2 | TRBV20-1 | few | TGCAGTGCTAGTGGGACTAGCGGGGCCGGGGAGCTGTTTTTT | CSASGTSGAGELFF
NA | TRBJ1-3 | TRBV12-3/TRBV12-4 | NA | TGTGCCAGCAGTTTCTCAGGGAGGGACACCATATATTTT | CASSFSGRDTIYF
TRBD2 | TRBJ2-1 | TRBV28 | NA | TGTGCCACTGGGGGTTCGGGCGGGAGACCCTACAATGAGCAGTTCTTC | CATGGSGGRPYNEQFF
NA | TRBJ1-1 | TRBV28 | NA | TGTGCCAGCAGTCTCACCTGGGGCAGTTTGAACACTGAAGCTTTCTTT | CASSLTWGSLNTEAFF
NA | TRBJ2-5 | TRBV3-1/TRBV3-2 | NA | TGTGCCAGCACGAACCGGGACTCACTTTCAGGGACCCAGTACTTC | CASTNRDSLSGTQYF
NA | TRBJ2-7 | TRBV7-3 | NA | TGTGCCAGCAGCCCCCCCAGCGGGCCCGCTCAGCAGTACTTC | CASSPPSGPAQQYF
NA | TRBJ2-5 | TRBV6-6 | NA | TGTGCCAGCAGAGCCCCCGGGCCCTCGGGGGAGACCCAGTACTTC | CASRAPGPSGETQYF
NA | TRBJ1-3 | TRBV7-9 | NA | TGTGCCAGCAGCCCTGGGACAAACTCTGGAAACACCATATATTTT | CASSPGTNSGNTIYF
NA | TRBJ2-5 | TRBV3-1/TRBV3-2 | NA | TGTGCCAGCAGCCAACAAAAGACTAGTACGGAGACCCAGTACTTC | CASSQQKTSTETQYF
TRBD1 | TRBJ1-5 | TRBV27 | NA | TGTGCCAGCAGCGTAGACAGGGGAGGCAATCAGCCCCAGCATTTT | CASSVDRGGNQPQHF
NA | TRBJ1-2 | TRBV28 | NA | TGTGCCAGCAGTCCGCCCCAGGCCAACCTTCGCAACTATGGCTACACCTTC | CASSPPQANLRNYGYTF